This T cell receptor (beta chain) comes out of a study of blood T cell repertoires in COVID-19. Germline lookup yields CDR1 SGHNT and CDR2 YENEEA. V dropped 4 bases and J dropped 0; count of bases not matched to a gene: 10. The CDR3 is made up of 18 amino acids. Using immunoSEQ multiplex PCR, the repertoire was profiled, and TCRdb retains in-frame clones only, with some absent. The data contain about 350,000 clones, around nine tenths of them seen just once; the ten biggest clones take up roughly 3.5%. The sequence came from a woman aged 18-29 years who had recovered from COVID-19. The sequencing input was peripheral blood. V and J are TRBV11-3 and TRBJ1-4; 8 bases align to TRBD1. Here the CDR3 DNA reads TGTGCCAGCAGCTCCCGACAGGGGTCCGGTGCAACTAATGAAAAACTGTTTTTT. This translates into CASSSRQGSGATNEKLFF.